The rows below give T cell receptor beta chains drawn from one sample of a study of regulatory T cells in long-lasting Graves disease. TCRdb re-called the multiplex PCR reads with MiXCR, one entry per CDR3 protein. The table records approximately 400,000 distinct CDR3 sequences, more than 20% of them present only once. The sequences come from peripheral blood mononuclear cells (PBMCs), collected when the disease was refractory, from a patient treated with antithyroid drugs. These receptors all come from a female donor with Graves disease. The CDR3 runs from the conserved cysteine through the conserved F or W. Each record gives: J gene, clone size, CDR3 length, D gene, V gene, CDR3 protein, CDR3 DNA. A D gene is named only where the DNA matches it firmly. Size is stated for part of the rows, as once, few or many counts, or as a class when the clone is expanded.

J: TRBJ2-7
size: many
length: 13
D: .
V: TRBV30
CDR3: CAWSVGSSYEQYF
DNA: TGTGCCTGGAGTGTGGGCAGTTCCTACGAGCAGTACTTC

J: TRBJ1-1
size: many
length: 13
D: .
V: TRBV20-1
CDR3: CSARGDMDTEAFF
DNA: TGCAGTGCTAGAGGCGACATGGATACTGAAGCTTTCTTT

J: TRBJ1-2
size: .
length: 13
D: .
V: TRBV29-1
CDR3: CSVDPDGNYGYTF
DNA: TGCAGCGTTGATCCCGACGGCAACTATGGCTACACCTTC

J: TRBJ2-2
size: few
length: 13
D: .
V: TRBV29-1
CDR3: CSVDNRTTGELFF
DNA: TGCAGCGTTGATAACAGGACGACCGGGGAGCTGTTTTTT

J: TRBJ1-5
size: few
length: 17
D: TRBD1
V: TRBV6-1
CDR3: CASRDTWTGGSNQPQHF
DNA: TGTGCCAGCAGGGATACTTGGACAGGGGGAAGCAATCAGCCCCAGCATTTT

J: TRBJ2-7
size: many
length: 12
D: .
V: TRBV28
CDR3: CASSFGDYEQYF
DNA: TGTGCCAGCAGTTTCGGGGACTACGAGCAGTACTTC

J: TRBJ1-5
size: many
length: 15
D: TRBD1
V: TRBV2
CDR3: CASSDWRGQNQPQHF
DNA: TGTGCCAGCAGTGATTGGAGGGGGCAGAATCAGCCCCAGCATTTT

J: TRBJ2-7
size: .
length: 15
D: .
V: TRBV6-2/TRBV6-3
CDR3: CASSYDEGNTYEQYF
DNA: TGTGCCAGCAGTTACGATGAGGGAAATACCTACGAGCAGTACTTC

J: TRBJ1-1
size: few
length: 14
D: .
V: TRBV5-5
CDR3: CASSLLPGVTEAFF
DNA: TGTGCCAGCAGCTTGCTGCCAGGGGTTACTGAAGCTTTCTTT

J: TRBJ2-1
size: .
length: 13
D: .
V: TRBV20-1
CDR3: CSARRPLRSEQFF
DNA: TGCAGTGCTAGACGACCCCTCCGGAGCGAGCAGTTCTTC

J: TRBJ2-7
size: many
length: 11
D: .
V: TRBV10-1
CDR3: CASIWDYEQYF
DNA: TGCGCCTCCATATGGGACTACGAGCAGTACTTC

J: TRBJ2-2
size: many
length: 14
D: .
V: TRBV10-3
CDR3: CASGDSSNTGELFF
DNA: TGTGCCAGCGGGGACAGTTCGAACACCGGGGAGCTGTTTTTT

J: TRBJ2-7
size: many
length: 16
D: TRBD1
V: TRBV28
CDR3: CASSLVGQGRSYEQYF
DNA: TGTGCCAGCAGTTTAGTCGGACAGGGGCGTTCCTACGAGCAGTACTTC

J: TRBJ2-2
size: many
length: 13
D: .
V: TRBV11-2
CDR3: CASSLDRNGELFF
DNA: TGTGCCAGCAGCTTAGATCGAAACGGGGAGCTGTTTTTT

J: TRBJ2-1
size: .
length: 14
D: .
V: TRBV11-2
CDR3: CASSSPQDWDEQFF
DNA: TGTGCCAGCAGCTCACCACAGGACTGGGATGAGCAGTTCTTC

J: TRBJ1-1
size: .
length: 14
D: .
V: TRBV19
CDR3: CASSIGGENTEAFF
DNA: TGTGCCAGTAGTATTGGCGGGGAGAACACTGAAGCTTTCTTT

J: TRBJ2-7
size: .
length: 13
D: .
V: TRBV7-9
CDR3: CASSPTGNYEQYF
DNA: TGTGCCAGCAGCCCCACAGGGAACTACGAGCAGTACTTC

J: TRBJ1-2
size: few
length: 12
D: TRBD1
V: TRBV12-3/TRBV12-4
CDR3: CASSDRGGGYTF
DNA: TGTGCCAGCAGCGACAGGGGCGGTGGCTACACCTTC